The 27 T cell receptor beta chains in this list originate from one sample, sequenced in a study of Ad26.COV2.S vaccination and SARS-CoV-2 variants. Data came from immunoSEQ multiplex PCR; TCRdb stores just in-frame clones and leaves some out. The profile shows about 350,000 clones, less than 90% of them singletons. The sample's treatment: around 19 received Ad26.COV2.S at low or high dose, single or two shots; 5 received placebo; per-sample allocation not given. Sampling happened 63 days after the first vaccine or placebo injection. The source material was peripheral blood, sampled in a trial of Ad26.COV2.S vaccine versus placebo. These receptors were taken from a person between 18 and 65 years old who received the Ad26.COV2.S COVID-19 vaccine or a placebo.

This chain connects TRBV7-8 to TRBJ2-7; D not resolved. V shed 0 bases and J shed 0 bases, with 12 bases lying between them. The CDR3 is made up of 16 amino acids. Germline CDR1 reads SGHVS; CDR2 reads FQNEAQ. The CDR3 nucleotides read TGTGCCAGCAGCTTAGCTGAGAGTGGGGTCTCCTACGAGCAGTACTTC. It codes for CASSLAESGVSYEQYF.

The chain links TRBV4-2 to TRBJ2-2, with a possible D match to TRBD1 (5 bases). Germline CDR1 is LGHNA and CDR2 is YNFKEQ. This CDR3 has 17 residues. With 1 base removed from V and 5 bases from J, the gap between germline ends came to 17 bases. As DNA, the CDR3 is TGTGCCAGCAGCCAAGTTCTTCAAGGGGCAGGGACCGGGGAGCTGTTTTTT. Protein product: CASSQVLQGAGTGELFF.

The chain couples TRBV2 to TRBJ2-2, with 14 nucleotides matching TRBD2. J was trimmed by 3 bases and V by 8 bases; bases with no gene match: 8. The germline CDR1 and CDR2 sequences are SNHLY and FYNNEI. This CDR3 is built from 17 residues. CDR3 DNA: TGTGCCAGCGGGGAGGGACTAGCGGGGGTTTACACCGGGGAGCTGTTTTTT. This encodes CASGEGLAGVYTGELFF.

V and J are TRBV7-3 and TRBJ1-4; D remains ambiguous. The CDR3 has 17 amino acids. Between the trimmed V and J ends, which lost 4 bases and 4 bases, there was a span of 19 bases. The germline V gene encodes CDR1 SGHTA and CDR2 FQGTGA. CDR3 loop: CASSSSPRRGINEKLFF. CDR3 DNA: TGTGCCAGCAGCTCGTCCCCCCGGCGGGGAATTAATGAAAAACTGTTTTTT.

V and J are TRBV4-1 and TRBJ1-4, with D perhaps matching TRBD1 (5 bases). V was trimmed by 4 bases and J by 7 bases, leaving 34 bases between them. CDR3 length: 21 amino acids. From germline, CDR1 is MGHRA and CDR2 YSYEKL. The CDR3 here is CASSLGLRQRMIDVGGEKLFF. DNA for the CDR3: TGCGCCAGCAGCCTCGGGCTTAGACAGAGAATGATCGACGTGGGGGGTGAAAAACTGTTTTTT.

The chain's CDR3 is CASSLRTGATNEKLFF. CDR3 nucleotide sequence: TGTGCCAGCTCTCTTCGGACCGGGGCAACTAATGAAAAACTGTTTTTT. V and J are TRBV18 and TRBJ1-4; D gene unclear. Germline V gene sequence: CDR1 KGHSH, CDR2 LQKENI. This CDR3 is built from 16 residues. The V gene lost 6 bases and the J gene lost 0 bases, with 14 bases spanning the gap.

The chain employs TRBV9 and TRBJ1-5; a possible D gene is TRBD1 (5 bases). The CDR3 has 15 amino acids. V was shortened by 4 bases and J by 4 bases, with 15 bases between the two germline ends. Per germline, CDR1 SGDLS and CDR2 YYNGEE. DNA of the CDR3: TGTGCCAGCAGCTCAACCGGGGGAGGTAATCAGCCCCAGCATTTT. Its protein product is CASSSTGGGNQPQHF. The whole variable domain, filled in from reference TRBV9 and TRBJ1-5, reads DSGVTQTPKHLITATGQRVTLRCSPRSGDLSVYWYQQSLDQGLQFLIQYYNGEERAKGNILERFSAQQFPDLHSELNLSSLELGDSALYFCASSSTGGGNQPQHFGDGTRLSIL.

This clone was detected a few times. V is TRBV7-8 and J is TRBJ2-1; possibly TRBD1 or TRBD2 for D (5 bases each). The CDR3 is 19 residues long. The ends were cut back, 4 bases at V and 5 bases at J, with 27 bases in the middle. Germline CDR1 is SGHVS and CDR2 is FQNEAQ. The CDR3, as DNA: TGTGCCAGCAGCTCCTATAGAAGCGGTAGGGGCCGGGGCGACAATGAGCAGTTCTTC. It is translated as CASSSYRSGRGRGDNEQFF.

J is TRBJ2-3 and V is TRBV19; no clear D. This CDR3 is 11 amino acids long. Trimming removed 9 bases from V and 6 bases from J, with 10 bases in between. Germline V gene sequence: CDR1 LNHDA, CDR2 SQIVND (reference sequence). CDR3 residues: CASFLGDTQYF. In nucleotides, the CDR3 is TGTGCCAGCTTTTTAGGCGATACGCAGTATTTT.

The chain has TRBV28 and TRBJ1-1; D may be TRBD1 (6 bases). V lost 7 bases and J lost 4, with 22 bases in between. Germline assignment: CDR1 MDHEN and CDR2 SYDVKM. The CDR3 totals 16 residues. The CDR3 reads CASIVTTGKGSTEAFF. CDR3 bases: TGTGCCAGCATTGTAACGACAGGAAAAGGGAGCACTGAAGCTTTCTTT.

CDR3 sequence reads: CASSRGGSTDTQYF. The CDR3 bases are TGTGCCAGCAGCCGAGGGGGCAGCACAGATACGCAGTATTTT. The rearrangement joins TRBV9 to TRBJ2-3, with 7 positions matching TRBD1. Germline lookup yields CDR1 SGDLS and CDR2 YYNGEE. V lost 4 bases and J lost 0; bases outside the gene matches: 2. The CDR3 runs to 14 residues.

The chain is built from TRBV7-2 and TRBJ1-5; 10 bases are shared with TRBD1. CDR3 length: 15 amino acids. CDR1 SGHTA and CDR2 FQGNSA come from the germline V gene. V gave up 6 bases and J gave up 6 bases; unmatched junction bases: 8. The CDR3 loop reads CASSKTGGVGQPQHF. CDR3 coding DNA: TGTGCCAGCAGTAAGACAGGGGGCGTTGGTCAGCCCCAGCATTTT.

The chain links TRBV3-1 (or the pseudogene TRBV3-2) to TRBJ2-4; perhaps D is TRBD1 or TRBD2 (6 bases each). Germline CDR1 reads LGHDT; CDR2 reads YNNKEL (reference sequence). The CDR3 loop spans 17 amino acids. Between the trimmed V and J ends, which lost 0 bases and 0 bases, there was a span of 12 bases. The DNA for the CDR3 is TGTGCCAGCAGCCAAGACAGGGGACTGCTAGCCAAAAACATTCAGTACTTC. Amino acids: CASSQDRGLLAKNIQYF.

The genes are TRBV27 and TRBJ2-7; D is unclear. Germline V gene data show CDR1 as MNHEY and CDR2 as SMNVEV (reference sequence). This CDR3 has 15 amino acids. Between the trimmed V and J ends, which lost 3 bases and 2 bases, there was a span of 14 bases. This CDR3 reads CASSLAASTTYEQYF. CDR3 bases: TGTGCCAGCAGTTTGGCGGCATCTACGACCTACGAGCAGTACTTC.

The CDR3 here is CASKGFSYGYTF. CDR3 DNA sequence: TGCGCCAGCAAGGGTTTCTCCTATGGCTACACCTTC. The rearrangement joins TRBV4-1 to TRBJ1-2; D is unresolved. The CDR3 runs to 12 residues. Germline values: CDR1 MGHRA, CDR2 YSYEKL. With 7 bases removed from V and 4 bases from J, the gap between germline ends came to 10 bases.

The V and J genes are TRBV7-2 and TRBJ1-3; 8 nucleotides agree with TRBD1. CDR3 length: 15 residues. V was clipped by 7 bases and J by 1 base; unmatched bases: 6. Per the germline V gene, CDR1 is SGHTA and CDR2 is FQGNSA. In DNA form, the CDR3 reads TGTGCCAGCAACGCACAGGGGGAATCTGGAAACACCATATATTTT. This codes for CASNAQGESGNTIYF.

V gene TRBV6-6 combines with J gene TRBJ2-7; TRBD2 matches 7 bases. J gave up 3 bases and V 8 bases, and 7 bases lay outside the gene matches. This CDR3 has 13 amino acids. The V gene's germline CDR1 is MNHNY and CDR2 SVGAGI (reference sequence). The CDR3 sequence is CASGRGRVYEQYF. DNA of the CDR3: TGTGCCAGCGGTCGTGGGAGGGTCTACGAGCAGTACTTC.

As to this clone: One end of the junction varies from germline; a read error may be responsible. The rearrangement uses TRBV6-2 or TRBV6-3 and TRBJ2-7; 10 bases match TRBD2. CDR3 size: 16 residues. Per germline, CDR1 MNHEY and CDR2 SVGEGT. The CDR3 spells CASSDSYLAGAGEQYF. The CDR3 DNA reads as TGTGCCAGCAGTGACTCATATCTAGCGGGAGCCGGCGAGCAGTACTTC.

This clone was found once. The chain links TRBV6-5 to TRBJ1-3, with TRBD1 matching over 8 bases. CDR1 is MNHEY, CDR2 SVGAGI, per germline. This CDR3 spans 15 amino acids. Trimming removed 6 bases from V and 4 bases from J; junction bases left unmatched: 8. DNA for the CDR3: TGTGCCAGCAGACTAAGCCGGGACAGGGGAAACACCATATATTTT. It codes for CASRLSRDRGNTIYF.

The V gene is TRBV10-3, the J gene TRBJ2-1, with 8 bases aligning to TRBD2. This CDR3 is 16 amino acids long. After removal of 4 bases from V and 0 bases from J, the junction contained 5 bases not matched to a gene. Germline V gene lookup returns CDR1 ENHRY and CDR2 SYGVKD. The CDR3 loop reads CAISGDGTSSYNEQFF. In DNA, the CDR3 is TGTGCCATCAGTGGAGACGGGACTAGCTCCTACAATGAGCAGTTCTTC.

The chain carries TRBV7-8 and TRBJ2-1, with D possibly matching TRBD2 (5 bases). The CDR3 is 13 residues long. The germline gives CDR1 SGHVS, CDR2 FQNEAQ. V was clipped by 5 bases and J by 10 bases, with 15 bases between them. CDR3 DNA: TGTGCCAGCAGCCCCGCGGGCTCCGGGGAGCAGTTCTTC. It translates to CASSPAGSGEQFF.

The V call is TRBV3-1 (or the pseudogene TRBV3-2), the J call TRBJ2-1, with D uncertain. The V end was cut by 2 bases, the J end by 9 bases, with 8 bases between. In germline, CDR1 is LGHDT, CDR2 YNNKEL (reference sequence). This CDR3 has 12 residues. DNA for the CDR3: TGTGCCAGCAGCCAACTAGGAACTGAGCAGTTCTTC. It specifies CASSQLGTEQFF.

The J gene is TRBJ1-2, the V gene TRBV27, with 9 nucleotides matching TRBD1. The CDR3 sequence is 16 residues long. The germline V gene encodes CDR1 MNHEY and CDR2 SMNVEV (reference sequence). J was trimmed by 4 bases and V by 1 base; bases with no gene match: 7. This CDR3 reads CASSLLGLGQGYGYTF. The DNA for the CDR3 is TGTGCCAGCAGTTTATTGGGTTTGGGACAGGGCTATGGCTACACCTTC.

As to this clone: In the same sample, other DNA sequences code for this CDR3. The CDR3 here is CASSTAASYEQYF. The CDR3 region has the DNA TGTGCCAGTAGCACGGCGGCGAGCTACGAGCAGTACTTC. This chain joins TRBV19 and TRBJ2-7, with unresolved D. The CDR3 sequence is 13 residues long. Germline loops: CDR1 LNHDA, CDR2 SQIVND (reference sequence). Trimming shortened V by 6 bases and J by 3 bases, and 12 bases separated the two germline ends.

V gene TRBV4-3 combines with J gene TRBJ1-1, with 11 nucleotides matching TRBD1. The ends lost 2 bases at V and 0 bases at J; junction bases unmatched: 8. The CDR3 length is 18 residues. Looked up from germline, CDR1 is LGHNA and CDR2 is YSLEER. In nucleotides, the CDR3 is TGCGCCAGCAGCCAACCTACCCGGACAGGGGGCATGAACACTGAAGCTTTCTTT. Translated: CASSQPTRTGGMNTEAFF.

V and J are TRBV19 and TRBJ2-7, with D possibly being TRBD1 (5 bases). This CDR3 has 15 residues. Germline CDR1 is LNHDA and CDR2 is SQIVND (reference sequence). V gave up 2 bases and J gave up 2 bases, with 13 bases separating them. The CDR3 region is CASSISEGATYEQYF. The CDR3 nucleotides read TGTGCCAGTAGTATAAGTGAAGGGGCCACCTACGAGCAGTACTTC.

The rearrangement uses TRBV19 and TRBJ2-3; TRBD2 matches 8 bases. CDR1 and CDR2 (germline): LNHDA, SQIVND (reference sequence). The CDR3 contains 14 residues. Losses at the gene ends were 7 bases for V and 3 bases for J; bases not matched to a gene: 6. The CDR3 protein is CASTRGGETDTQYF. DNA of the CDR3: TGTGCCAGTACCCGGGGGGGAGAAACAGATACGCAGTATTTT.